These T cell receptor beta chains were read from a single sample in a study of cytotoxic CD8 clonotypes in ibrutinib-treated CLL. Produced via immunoSEQ multiplex PCR; TCRdb's table is partial and in-frame only. The table includes more than 150,000 clones, around 72% detected once. The source material was PBMCs, sampled after 24 months of ibrutinib treatment. These receptor sequences come from a human donor with chronic lymphocytic leukemia. Both conserved end residues are part of each CDR3. The D gene is left open where the match is weak. Clone size is stated in some rows and not others, as once, few, many or a class when expanded.

abundance	v_gene	d_gene	j_gene	len	CDR3nt	CDR3aa
NA	TRBV10-2	NA	TRBJ2-2	14	TGCGCCAGCGTCGCGACAGCGAACACCGGGGAGCTGTTTTTT	CASVATANTGELFF
few	TRBV2	NA	TRBJ2-7	12	TGTGCCAGCAGTGAGACCCACTACGAGCAGTACTTC	CASSETHYEQYF
NA	TRBV7-9	NA	TRBJ1-1	16	TGTGCCAGCAGTTCGAACAGGGTTATATTAAACACTGAAGCTTTCTTT	CASSSNRVILNTEAFF
NA	TRBV6-5	NA	TRBJ1-3	15	TGTGCCAGCAGGGCACAGGGAAGGTCTGGAAACACCATATATTTT	CASRAQGRSGNTIYF
once	TRBV4-3	NA	TRBJ2-7	15	TGCGCCAGCAGCCTCCAGGCAGGGGCAATGGACGAGCAGTACTTC	CASSLQAGAMDEQYF
NA	TRBV2	NA	TRBJ2-5	13	TGTGCCAGCAGACGGAACCTCCAAGAGACCCAGTACTTC	CASRRNLQETQYF
NA	TRBV15	NA	TRBJ2-5	11	TGTGCCACCAGCAAATCGGAGACCCAGTACTTC	CATSKSETQYF
NA	TRBV7-8	NA	TRBJ2-5	13	TGTGCCAGCAGCCCGGAACCCCAAGAGACCCAGTACTTC	CASSPEPQETQYF
NA	TRBV6-5	NA	TRBJ1-4	15	TGTGCCAGCAGTTACTCGGCAGGCCGGATTGAAAAACTGTTTTTT	CASSYSAGRIEKLFF
NA	TRBV19	NA	TRBJ1-1	11	TGTGCCAGTATGTGGCGCGGTGAAGCTTTCTTT	CASMWRGEAFF
NA	TRBV18	NA	TRBJ2-7	13	TGTGCCAGCTCACCGCAGGGGAATGTCGAGCAGTACTTC	CASSPQGNVEQYF
NA	TRBV30	NA	TRBJ2-7	12	TGTGCCTGGACCAGGGGTTCCTACGAGCAGTACTTC	CAWTRGSYEQYF
NA	TRBV7-9	TRBD1	TRBJ2-3	15	TGTGCCAGCAGCCCGGACAGGGGACACACAGATACGCAGTATTTT	CASSPDRGHTDTQYF
NA	TRBV9	TRBD2	TRBJ2-5	15	TGTGCCAGCAGCGACCTAGCGGGAGGTGAGGAGACCCAGTACTTC	CASSDLAGGEETQYF
NA	TRBV2	NA	TRBJ1-5	12	TGTGCCAGCAGTGAGGCGTTAGGGCCCCAGCATTTT	CASSEALGPQHF
NA	TRBV19	NA	TRBJ1-5	14	TGTGCCAGTAGTATAGACGGAATCAATCAGCCCCAGCATTTT	CASSIDGINQPQHF
NA	TRBV15	NA	TRBJ1-2	16	TGTGCCACCAGCAGAGATTCGGACGGCCGGCCCGCGGGCTACACCTTC	CATSRDSDGRPAGYTF
NA	TRBV4-2	TRBD2	TRBJ2-2	15	TGTGCCAGCAGCCAAACTCAACTAGCGACCGGGGAGCTGTTTTTT	CASSQTQLATGELFF
few	TRBV7-9	NA	TRBJ2-1	12	TGTGCCAGCAGCTTAGACGGCAATGAGCAGTTCTTC	CASSLDGNEQFF
NA	TRBV30	NA	TRBJ2-4	15	TGTGCCTGGATGGGGCGAGTCGGGTCCAAAAACATTCAGTACTTC	CAWMGRVGSKNIQYF
NA	TRBV6-5	NA	TRBJ2-1	13	TGTGCCAGCAGTTACTCTAGGTTCTATGAGCAGTTCTTC	CASSYSRFYEQFF
NA	TRBV5-1	NA	TRBJ2-7	15	TGCGCCAGCAGCTCAAACACACAGCTGAACTACGAGCAGTACTTC	CASSSNTQLNYEQYF
few	TRBV27	NA	TRBJ1-2	13	TGTGCCAGCAGTAGGTTAACTTCCTATGGCTACACCTTC	CASSRLTSYGYTF
once	TRBV12-5	NA	TRBJ2-1	13	TGTGCTAGTGGGAGCGGGCTGAACAATGAGCAGTTCTTC	CASGSGLNNEQFF
NA	TRBV6-1	NA	TRBJ2-7	12	TGTGCCAGCAGCGCCCTTAGCAACCTGCAGTACTTC	CASSALSNLQYF
NA	TRBV4-3	NA	TRBJ1-2	17	TGCGCCAGCAGCCACATGGGGATGGGACGGCGAAGTGGGGGCTACACCTTC	CASSHMGMGRRSGGYTF
NA	TRBV2	NA	TRBJ2-3	13	TGTGCCAGCAGCGGGCAGGGCTCAGATACGCAGTATTTT	CASSGQGSDTQYF
once	TRBV6-1	NA	TRBJ2-2	12	NA	CASSKGPGSCFF
NA	TRBV19	NA	TRBJ2-5	13	TGTGCCAGCTCCTCAGGGGGAGGAGAGACCCAGTACTTC	CASSSGGGETQYF
NA	TRBV9	NA	TRBJ1-1	10	TGTGCCAGCGGGGGCACTGAAGCTTTCTTT	CASGGTEAFF
once	TRBV29-1	NA	TRBJ2-6	13	TGCAGCGTCCGGATAGCTGGGGCCAACGTCCTGACTTTC	CSVRIAGANVLTF
NA	TRBV7-2	TRBD2	TRBJ2-7	15	TGTGCCAGCAGCTCGGGACTAGCGGTCGCCTACGAGCAGTACTTC	CASSSGLAVAYEQYF
NA	TRBV13	NA	TRBJ2-7	11	TGTGCCAGCAGCTTAGAGGACGAGCAGTACTTC	CASSLEDEQYF
NA	TRBV4-2	TRBD1	TRBJ2-3	18	TGTGCCAGCAGCCGCCGTGGCTCCGGGACAGTGAGCACAGATACGCAGTATTTT	CASSRRGSGTVSTDTQYF
NA	TRBV19	TRBD2	TRBJ2-5	16	TGTGCCAGTAGTATAGCCCCTGGGACTACTAGGGAGACCCAGTACTTC	CASSIAPGTTRETQYF
NA	TRBV6-5	NA	TRBJ2-1	15	TGTGCCAGCAGCCGGGGGATTAGCTCCTACAATGAGCAGTTCTTC	CASSRGISSYNEQFF
NA	TRBV7-8	TRBD1	TRBJ1-5	14	TGTGCCAGCACCTCGGGGACAGGGAATCAGCCCCAGCATTTT	CASTSGTGNQPQHF
few	TRBV2	NA	TRBJ1-2	8	TGTGCCAGCGGTGGCTACACCTTC	CASGGYTF
few	TRBV12-5	TRBD1	TRBJ1-2	13	TGTGCTAGTGGTCCCGGGACAGGGTATGGCTACACCTTC	CASGPGTGYGYTF
NA	TRBV4-3	NA	TRBJ2-5	15	TGCGCCAGCAGCCAACTAGGACTGGCCCAAGAGACCCAGTACTTC	CASSQLGLAQETQYF
NA	TRBV7-3	TRBD2	TRBJ2-1	14	TGTGCCAGCAGCTTAGGACTAGCGGGAGATGAGCAGTTCTTC	CASSLGLAGDEQFF
many	TRBV9	NA	TRBJ1-5	16	TGTGCCAGCAGCGCTCTTGGGCCCGATAGCAATCAGCCCCAGCATTTT	CASSALGPDSNQPQHF
NA	TRBV7-9	NA	TRBJ2-1	11	TGTGCCAGCAGGGGGACGTATGAGCAGTTCTTC	CASRGTYEQFF
NA	TRBV7-9	TRBD1	TRBJ2-5	16	TGTGCCATAAGGCGAGGACAGGGTAGGAATCAAGAGACCCAGTACTTC	CAIRRGQGRNQETQYF
once	TRBV9	TRBD2	TRBJ2-1	18	TGTGCCAGCAGCGTTACGACTAGCGGCTCCCGGACCTACAATGAGCAGTTCTTC	CASSVTTSGSRTYNEQFF
NA	TRBV7-9	TRBD2	TRBJ2-7	15	TGTGCCAGCAGCCCTAGCGGGAGGGGATTCTACGAGCAGTACTTC	CASSPSGRGFYEQYF
NA	TRBV27	TRBD1	TRBJ1-4	14	TGTGCCAGCAGTTTTCAGGGACAGGGTGAAAAACTGTTTTTT	CASSFQGQGEKLFF
once	TRBV19	NA	TRBJ2-1	11	TGTGCCAGCGGGGTATACAATGAGCAGTTCTTC	CASGVYNEQFF
NA	TRBV2	NA	TRBJ1-4	13	TGTGCCAGCAAGAGAGGTTTCCGTGAAAAACTGTTTTTT	CASKRGFREKLFF
NA	TRBV28	NA	TRBJ2-1	11	TGTGCCAGCAGTCCCAACAATGAGCAGTTCTTC	CASSPNNEQFF
NA	TRBV10-2	NA	TRBJ2-7	13	TGCGCCAGCAGTGAGAGAGGGATGGGCGAGCAGTACTTC	CASSERGMGEQYF
NA	TRBV5-6	NA	TRBJ2-1	14	TGTGCCAGCAGCTTGGGGAGGGGTTACAATGAGCAGTTCTTC	CASSLGRGYNEQFF
few	TRBV28	TRBD1	TRBJ2-7	19	TGTGCCAGCAGCCCGACCTTACCCCGGACAGGGTTTTATGGCGACGAGCAGTACTTC	CASSPTLPRTGFYGDEQYF
NA	TRBV7-2	TRBD2	TRBJ2-7	16	TGTGCCAGCAGCCGATTGGGCGGGAGCTACTTTGGGGAGCAGTACTTC	CASSRLGGSYFGEQYF